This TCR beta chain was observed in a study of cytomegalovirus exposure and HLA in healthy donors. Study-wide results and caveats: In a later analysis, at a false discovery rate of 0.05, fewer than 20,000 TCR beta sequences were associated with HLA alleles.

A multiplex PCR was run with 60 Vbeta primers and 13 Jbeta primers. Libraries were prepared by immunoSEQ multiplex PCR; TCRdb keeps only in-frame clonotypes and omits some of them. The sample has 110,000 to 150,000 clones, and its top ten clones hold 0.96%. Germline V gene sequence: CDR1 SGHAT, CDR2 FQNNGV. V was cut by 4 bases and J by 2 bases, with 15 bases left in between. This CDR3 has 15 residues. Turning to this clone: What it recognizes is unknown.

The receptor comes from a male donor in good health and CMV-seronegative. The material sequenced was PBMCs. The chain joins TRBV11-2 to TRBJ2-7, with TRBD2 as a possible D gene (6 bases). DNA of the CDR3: TGTGCCAGCAGCTGGAACGGGGGAGGAACCTACGAGCAGTACTTC. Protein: CASSWNGGGTYEQYF.